The next 11 T cell receptor beta chains were all read from a single sample in a study of cytomegalovirus exposure and HLA in healthy donors. The PCR had 60 Vbeta and 13 Jbeta primers. Measured with immunoSEQ multiplex PCR; TCRdb has only the in-frame clones, and not every one. The sample consists of some 110,000 clones, around 80% of them appearing once. Input material: PBMCs. The receptors stem from a man aged 45-65 years in good health and CMV-seronegative.

About this clone itself: The sample has other DNA sequences that encode this CDR3 too. J is TRBJ2-7 and V is TRBV5-6, with D perhaps TRBD1 (5 bases). This CDR3 comprises 18 residues. Per germline, CDR1 SGHDT and CDR2 YYEEEE. V gave up 4 bases and J gave up 0 bases, with 23 bases separating them. The CDR3 DNA follows: TGTGCCAGCAGCCAGACCGTTGATCGAGACAGTAGCTCCTACGAGCAGTACGTC. As protein: CASSQTVDRDSSSYEQYV.

The chain employs TRBV28 and TRBJ2-1; 12 nucleotides line up with TRBD2. V gave up 2 bases and J gave up 7 bases; unmatched junction bases: 3. The V gene's germline CDR1 is MDHEN and CDR2 SYDVKM. The CDR3 loop spans 15 amino acids. The CDR3 sequence: CASSLLAGGQNEQFF. The CDR3 DNA follows: TGTGCCAGCAGTTTACTAGCGGGGGGGCAAAATGAGCAGTTCTTC.

This clone was counted a few times. The chain carries TRBV28 and TRBJ2-3; 8 nucleotides match TRBD1. The trim removed 3 bases at V and 0 bases at J, leaving 14 bases unmatched. The CDR3 spans 19 residues. CDR1 is MDHEN, CDR2 SYDVKM, per germline. CDR3 residues: CASSFPLGQGFYSTDTQYF. CDR3 sequence (DNA): TGTGCCAGCAGTTTCCCCCTCGGACAGGGCTTCTATAGCACAGATACGCAGTATTTT. Supplemented by reference TRBV28 and TRBJ2-3, the full variable domain reads DVKVTQSSRYLVKRTGEKVFLECVQDMDHENMFWYRQDPGLGLRLIYFSYDVKMKEKGDIPEGYSVSREKKERFSLILESASTNQTSMYLCASSFPLGQGFYSTDTQYFGPGTRLTVL.

The rearrangement joins TRBV7-3 to TRBJ2-5; TRBD2 matches at 13 bases. The CDR3 covers 15 residues. Trimming at V came to 4 bases and at J to 5 bases, leaving 4 bases not matched to a gene. Germline V gene data show CDR1 as SGHTA and CDR2 as FQGTGA. CDR3 DNA sequence: TGTGCCAGCAGCTCCACGGGACTAGCGGGGGAGACCCAGTACTTC. Amino acid sequence: CASSSTGLAGETQYF.

The V gene is TRBV7-8, the J gene TRBJ1-1; D might be TRBD1 (6 bases). V shed 7 bases and J shed 5 bases, with 14 bases lying between them. Germline CDR1 and CDR2: SGHVS and FQNEAQ. This CDR3 comprises 13 residues. The CDR3, as DNA: TGTGCCAGCATTAGGGGGAGTGGAACTGAAGCTTTCTTT. It specifies CASIRGSGTEAFF.

V is TRBV7-2 and J is TRBJ1-2; D gene unclear. The length of the CDR3 is 13 residues. Germline V gives CDR1 SGHTA, CDR2 FQGNSA. V was trimmed by 5 bases and J by 8 bases, leaving 15 bases between them. CDR3 nucleotide sequence: TGTGCCAGCAGCGCCGAAACCCGAGGAGGCTACACCTTC. It translates to CASSAETRGGYTF.

This chain uses TRBV19 with TRBJ1-1; D is possibly TRBD1 (6 bases). Per the germline V gene, CDR1 is LNHDA and CDR2 is SQIVND (reference sequence). The germline V and J ends were trimmed by 6 bases and 1 base, with 21 bases remaining between them. This CDR3 contains 17 residues. The CDR3 sequence: CASRLTPGGATNTEAFF. The CDR3 coding sequence is TGTGCCAGTAGACTTACGCCCGGGGGGGCCACGAACACTGAAGCTTTCTTT.

The chain is built from TRBV10-3 and TRBJ2-3; 10 bases map to TRBD2. CDR1 and CDR2 from the germline V gene are ENHRY and SYGVKD. The CDR3 loop spans 15 amino acids. Trimming took 6 bases from V and 2 from J; bases not matched to a gene: 5. Written as DNA, the CDR3 is TGTGCCATCAGAATAGGACTAGCGGCCACAGATACGCAGTATTTT. The encoded protein is CAIRIGLAATDTQYF.

The chain employs TRBV7-9 and TRBJ1-1, with a possible D match to TRBD1 (5 bases). The CDR3 sequence is 13 residues long. Germline values: CDR1 SEHNR, CDR2 FQNEAQ (reference sequence). Trimming took off 5 bases at V and 6 bases at J, with 13 bases between the two ends. The chain's CDR3 is CASSTPGFAEAFF. The CDR3 coding sequence is TGTGCCAGCAGCACGCCAGGGTTTGCTGAAGCTTTCTTT.

The chain is built from TRBV6-5 and TRBJ2-6; no definite D call. Germline V CDR1 and CDR2: MNHEY, SVGAGI. The V end was cut by 7 bases, the J end by 0 bases, with 10 bases between. The CDR3 loop spans 15 amino acids. CDR3 DNA sequence: TGTGCCAGCACAGGTCAAAGCTCTGGGGCCAACGTCCTGACTTTC. Its protein product is CASTGQSSGANVLTF.

This chain's CDR3 is CASSQGRGTYEQYV. The CDR3 DNA reads TGTGCCAGCAGCCAAGGCCGGGGTACCTACGAGCAGTACGTC. The chain joins TRBV5-4 to TRBJ2-7, with D perhaps TRBD2 (5 bases). The CDR3 runs to 14 residues. V was cut by 4 bases and J by 2 bases, with 13 bases left in between. Germline lookup yields CDR1 SGHNT and CDR2 YYREEE (reference sequence).